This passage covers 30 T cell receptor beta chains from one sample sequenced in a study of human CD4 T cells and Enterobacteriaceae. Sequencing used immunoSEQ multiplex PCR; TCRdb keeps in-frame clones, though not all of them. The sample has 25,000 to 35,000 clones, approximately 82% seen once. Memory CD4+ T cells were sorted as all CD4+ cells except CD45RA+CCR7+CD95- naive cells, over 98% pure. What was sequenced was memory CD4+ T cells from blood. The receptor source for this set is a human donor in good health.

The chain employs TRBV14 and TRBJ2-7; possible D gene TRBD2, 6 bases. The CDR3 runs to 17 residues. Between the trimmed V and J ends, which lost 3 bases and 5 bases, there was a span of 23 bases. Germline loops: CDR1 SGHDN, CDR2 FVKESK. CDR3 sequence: CASSQVSAGWTTNEQYF. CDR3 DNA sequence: TGTGCCAGCAGCCAGGTGTCGGCGGGTTGGACTACGAACGAGCAGTACTTC.

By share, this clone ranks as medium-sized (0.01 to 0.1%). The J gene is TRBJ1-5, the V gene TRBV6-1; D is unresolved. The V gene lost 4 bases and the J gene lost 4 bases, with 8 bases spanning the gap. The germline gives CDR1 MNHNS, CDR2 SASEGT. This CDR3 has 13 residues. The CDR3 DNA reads TGTGCCAGCAGTGGAGACCGAAATCAGCCCCAGCATTTT. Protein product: CASSGDRNQPQHF.

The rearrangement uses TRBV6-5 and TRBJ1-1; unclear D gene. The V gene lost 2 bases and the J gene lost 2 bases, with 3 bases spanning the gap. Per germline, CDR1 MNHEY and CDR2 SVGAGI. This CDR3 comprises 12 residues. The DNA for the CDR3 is TGTGCCAGCAGTTACCGTAACACTGAAGCTTTCTTT. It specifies CASSYRNTEAFF.

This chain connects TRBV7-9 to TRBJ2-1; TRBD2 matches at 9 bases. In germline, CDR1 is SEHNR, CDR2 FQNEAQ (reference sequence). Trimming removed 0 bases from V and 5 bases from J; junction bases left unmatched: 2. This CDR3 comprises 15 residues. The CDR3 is CASSLARLADNEQFF. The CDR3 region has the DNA TGTGCCAGCAGCTTAGCCCGACTAGCGGACAATGAGCAGTTCTTC. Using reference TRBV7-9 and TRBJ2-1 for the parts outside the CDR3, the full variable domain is DTGVSQNPRHKITKRGQNVTFRCDPISEHNRLYWYRQTLGQGPEFLTYFQNEAQLEKSRLLSDRFSAERPKGSFSTLEIQRTEQGDSAMYLCASSLARLADNEQFFGPGTRLTVL.

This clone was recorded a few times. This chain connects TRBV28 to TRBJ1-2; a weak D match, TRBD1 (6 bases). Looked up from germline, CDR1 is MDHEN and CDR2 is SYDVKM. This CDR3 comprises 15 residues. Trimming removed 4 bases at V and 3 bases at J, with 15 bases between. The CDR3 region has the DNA TGTGCCAGCAGTTCCCACGGGGGCGGCGACTATGGCTACACCTTC. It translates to CASSSHGGGDYGYTF.

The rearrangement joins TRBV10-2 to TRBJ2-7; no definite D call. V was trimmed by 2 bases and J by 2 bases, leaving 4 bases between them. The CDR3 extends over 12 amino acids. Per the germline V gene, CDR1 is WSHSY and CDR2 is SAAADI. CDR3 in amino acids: CASSETAYEQYF. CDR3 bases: TGCGCCAGCAGTGAGACAGCCTACGAGCAGTACTTC.

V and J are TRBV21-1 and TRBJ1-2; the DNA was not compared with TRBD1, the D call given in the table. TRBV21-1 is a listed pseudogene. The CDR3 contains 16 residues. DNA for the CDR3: TGTGCCAGCAGCCCCCTGAGGGGGCCGTCCTGGGATGGCTACACCTTC. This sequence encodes CASSPLRGPSWDGYTF.

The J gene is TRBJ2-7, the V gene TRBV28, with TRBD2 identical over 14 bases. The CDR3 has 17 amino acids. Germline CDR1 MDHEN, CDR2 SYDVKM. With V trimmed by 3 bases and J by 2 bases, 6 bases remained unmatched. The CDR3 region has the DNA TGTGCCAGCAGTTTGACTAGCGGGAGGGAGGGCACCTACGAGCAGTACTTC. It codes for CASSLTSGREGTYEQYF.

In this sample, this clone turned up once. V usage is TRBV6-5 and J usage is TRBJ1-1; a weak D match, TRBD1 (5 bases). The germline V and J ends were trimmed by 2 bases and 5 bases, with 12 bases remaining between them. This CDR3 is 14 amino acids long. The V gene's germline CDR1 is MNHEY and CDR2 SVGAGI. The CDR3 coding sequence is TGTGCCAGCAGTTACCCACGGGGGGGGACTGAAGCTTTCTTT. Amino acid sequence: CASSYPRGGTEAFF.

The CDR3 reads CASSPSGPANTEAFF. Here the CDR3 DNA reads TGTGCCAGCTCACCCTCGGGACCGGCTAACACTGAAGCTTTCTTT. This chain links TRBV18 with TRBJ1-1; a weak D match, TRBD1 (5 bases). The V end lost 3 bases, the J end lost 2 bases, and 13 bases lay between the germline ends. The CDR3 has 15 residues. CDR1 KGHSH and CDR2 LQKENI come from the germline V gene.

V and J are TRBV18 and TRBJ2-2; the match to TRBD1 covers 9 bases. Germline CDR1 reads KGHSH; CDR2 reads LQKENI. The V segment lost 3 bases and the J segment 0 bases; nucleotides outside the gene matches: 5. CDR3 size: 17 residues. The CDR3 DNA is TGTGCCAGCTCACCTCAGGGGACAGGGACGAACACCGGGGAGCTGTTTTTT. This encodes CASSPQGTGTNTGELFF.

Here the CDR3 reads CASRRGGTDTQYF. CDR3 in DNA: TGTGCCAGCCGTCGGGGTGGGACAGATACGCAGTATTTT. The chain employs TRBV25-1 and TRBJ2-3; D perhaps matches TRBD2 (5 bases). The CDR3 has 13 residues. Trimming cost V 8 bases and J 3 bases, with 12 bases left between them. In germline, CDR1 is MGHDK, CDR2 SYGVNS.

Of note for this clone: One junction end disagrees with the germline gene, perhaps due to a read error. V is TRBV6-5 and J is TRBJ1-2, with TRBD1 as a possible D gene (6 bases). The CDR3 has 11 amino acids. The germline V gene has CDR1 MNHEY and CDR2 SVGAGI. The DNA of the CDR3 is TGTGCCTGCAGGGGTGATGTTGGCTACACCTTC. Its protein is CACRGDVGYTF.

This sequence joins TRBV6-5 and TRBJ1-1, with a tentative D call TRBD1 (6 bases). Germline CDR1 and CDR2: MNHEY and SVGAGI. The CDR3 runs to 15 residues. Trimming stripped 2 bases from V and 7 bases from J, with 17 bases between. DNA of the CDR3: TGTGCCAGCAGTTACAAGGGACACACGCCCCGTGAAGCTTTCTTT. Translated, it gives CASSYKGHTPREAFF.

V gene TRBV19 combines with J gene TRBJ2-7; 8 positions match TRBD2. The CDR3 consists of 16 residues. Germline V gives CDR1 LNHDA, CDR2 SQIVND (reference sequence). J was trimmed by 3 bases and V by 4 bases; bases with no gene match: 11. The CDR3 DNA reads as TGTGCCAGTAGTACCCGCTCCGGGACTAGGCTCTACGAGCAGTACTTC. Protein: CASSTRSGTRLYEQYF.

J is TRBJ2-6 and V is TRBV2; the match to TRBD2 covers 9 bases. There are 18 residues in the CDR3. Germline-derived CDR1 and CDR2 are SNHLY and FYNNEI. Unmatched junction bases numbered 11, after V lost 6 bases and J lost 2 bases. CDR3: CASSRGGRGVTGANVLTF. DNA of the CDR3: TGTGCCAGCAGCCGTGGCGGGAGGGGAGTGACTGGGGCCAACGTCCTGACTTTC. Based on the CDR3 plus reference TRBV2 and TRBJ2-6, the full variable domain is EPEVTQTPSHQVTQMGQEVILRCVPISNHLYFYWYRQILGQKVEFLVSFYNNEISEKSEIFDDQFSVERPDGSNFTLKIRSTKLEDSAMYFCASSRGGRGVTGANVLTFGAGSRLTVL.

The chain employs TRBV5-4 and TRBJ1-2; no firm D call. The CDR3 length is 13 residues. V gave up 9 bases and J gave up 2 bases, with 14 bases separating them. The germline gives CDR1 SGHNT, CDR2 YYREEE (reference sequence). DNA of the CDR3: TGTGCCACCGAGCAAGATTCCAACTATGGCTACACCTTC. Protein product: CATEQDSNYGYTF.

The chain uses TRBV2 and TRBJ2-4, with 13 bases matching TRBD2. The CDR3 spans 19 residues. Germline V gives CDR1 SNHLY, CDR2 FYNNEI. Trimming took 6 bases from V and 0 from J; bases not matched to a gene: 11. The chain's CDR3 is CASRTPGLAGPLAKNIQYF. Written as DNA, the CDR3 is TGTGCCAGCAGGACACCGGGACTAGCGGGACCGTTAGCCAAAAACATTCAGTACTTC.

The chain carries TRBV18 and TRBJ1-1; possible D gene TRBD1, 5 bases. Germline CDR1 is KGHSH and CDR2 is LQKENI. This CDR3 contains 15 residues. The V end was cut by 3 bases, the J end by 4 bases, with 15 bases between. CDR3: CASSPKQVAGTEAFF. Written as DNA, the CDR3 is TGTGCCAGCTCACCCAAACAGGTGGCCGGCACTGAAGCTTTCTTT.

The CDR3 protein is CASSRGYSYEQYF. The CDR3 region has the DNA TGCGCCAGCAGCAGGGGATATTCCTACGAGCAGTACTTC. J is TRBJ2-7 and V is TRBV5-1, with D possibly TRBD1 on 5 matching bases. There are 13 residues in the CDR3. The germline gives CDR1 SGHRS, CDR2 YFSETQ. V gave up 4 bases and J gave up 1 base, with 9 bases separating them.

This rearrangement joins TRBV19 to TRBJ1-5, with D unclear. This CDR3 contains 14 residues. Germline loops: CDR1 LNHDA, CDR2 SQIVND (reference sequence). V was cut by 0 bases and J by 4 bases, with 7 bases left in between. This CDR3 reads CASSIDRKNQPQHF. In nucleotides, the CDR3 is TGTGCCAGTAGTATAGATCGAAAGAATCAGCCCCAGCATTTT. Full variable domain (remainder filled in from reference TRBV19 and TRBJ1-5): DGGITQSPKYLFRKEGQNVTLSCEQNLNHDAMYWYRQDPGQGLRLIYYSQIVNDFQKGDIAEGYSVSREKKESFPLTVTSAQKNPTAFYLCASSIDRKNQPQHFGDGTRLSIL.

For the CDR3, the DNA is TGTGCCACCAGCAGAGATCGGAGACTAGCGGGAGTAGGAGATACGCAGTATTTT. Translation gives CATSRDRRLAGVGDTQYF. This rearrangement joins TRBV15 to TRBJ2-3, with TRBD2 identical over 12 bases. Germline V CDR1 and CDR2: LNHNV, YYDKDF (reference sequence). V lost 0 bases to trimming and J lost 5 bases; unmatched junction nucleotides: 9. This CDR3 is built from 18 residues.

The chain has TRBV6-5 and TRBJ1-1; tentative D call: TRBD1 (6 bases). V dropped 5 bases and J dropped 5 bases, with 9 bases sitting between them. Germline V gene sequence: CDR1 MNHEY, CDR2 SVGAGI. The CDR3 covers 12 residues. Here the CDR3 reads CASSLRGTEAFF. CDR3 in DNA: TGTGCCAGCAGTCTTAGGGGGACTGAAGCTTTCTTT.

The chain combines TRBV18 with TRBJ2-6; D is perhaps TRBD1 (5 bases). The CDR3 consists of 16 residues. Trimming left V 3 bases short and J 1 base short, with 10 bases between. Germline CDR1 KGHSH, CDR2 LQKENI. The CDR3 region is CASSPLGQSGANVLTF. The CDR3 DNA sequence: TGTGCCAGCTCACCCCTGGGGCAGTCTGGGGCCAACGTCCTGACTTTC.

The CDR3 protein is CASAPPGQVLRNSPLHF. In DNA form, the CDR3 reads TGTGCCAGCGCACCTCCCGGACAGGTACTTCGTAATTCACCCCTCCACTTT. This rearrangement joins TRBV28 to TRBJ1-6, with 7 positions matching TRBD1. CDR1 MDHEN and CDR2 SYDVKM come from the germline V gene. The CDR3 has 17 residues. V trimming: 8 bases; J trimming: 6 bases; junction bases outside the gene matches: 16. Based on the CDR3 plus reference TRBV28 and TRBJ1-6, the full variable domain is DVKVTQSSRYLVKRTGEKVFLECVQDMDHENMFWYRQDPGLGLRLIYFSYDVKMKEKGDIPEGYSVSREKKERFSLILESASTNQTSMYLCASAPPGQVLRNSPLHFGNGTRLTVT.

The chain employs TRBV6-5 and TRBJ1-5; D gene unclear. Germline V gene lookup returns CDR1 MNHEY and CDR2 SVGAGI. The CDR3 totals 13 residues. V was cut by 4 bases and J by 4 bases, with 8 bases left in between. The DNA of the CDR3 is TGTGCCAGCAGTTGGTCGGGGAATCAGCCCCAGCATTTT. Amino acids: CASSWSGNQPQHF.

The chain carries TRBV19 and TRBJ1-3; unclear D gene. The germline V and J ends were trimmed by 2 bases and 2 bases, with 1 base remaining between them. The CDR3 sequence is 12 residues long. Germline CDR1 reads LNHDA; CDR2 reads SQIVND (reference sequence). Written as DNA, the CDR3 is TGTGCCAGTAGTATAACTGGAAACACCATATATTTT. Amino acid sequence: CASSITGNTIYF.

In nucleotides, the CDR3 is TGTGCCAGTCGGACACAGGGGGACGCGGGAGAGCAGTACTTC. Its protein is CASRTQGDAGEQYF. This chain connects TRBV7-2 to TRBJ2-7; TRBD1 matches 8 bases. Germline CDR1 SGHTA, CDR2 FQGNSA. V lost 9 bases to trimming and J lost 7 bases; unmatched junction nucleotides: 14. The CDR3 has 14 residues.

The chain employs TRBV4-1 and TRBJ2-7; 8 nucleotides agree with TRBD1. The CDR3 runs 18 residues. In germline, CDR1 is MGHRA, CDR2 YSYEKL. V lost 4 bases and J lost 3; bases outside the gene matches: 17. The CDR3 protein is CASSPNHLDRDRFYEQYF. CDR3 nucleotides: TGCGCCAGCAGCCCGAATCACTTGGACAGGGATCGGTTCTACGAGCAGTACTTC.

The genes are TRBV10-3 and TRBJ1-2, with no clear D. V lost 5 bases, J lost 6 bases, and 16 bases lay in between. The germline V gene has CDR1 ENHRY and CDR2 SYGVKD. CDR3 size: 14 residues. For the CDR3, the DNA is TGTGCCATCAGTCCCCTCTCGGAGGCCGATGGCTACACCTTC. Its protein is CAISPLSEADGYTF.